The 28 T cell receptor beta chains listed next were all sequenced from one sample in a study of blood T cell repertoires in COVID-19. The table came from immunoSEQ multiplex PCR; TCRdb's copy has only in-frame clones and leaves some out. The sample yields approximately 470,000 clones, around 90% seen once. The source material was PBMCs or T cells enriched from blood (not recorded which). Receptor source: a woman aged 18-30 years who had recovered from COVID-19.

DNA for the CDR3: TGTGCCAGCAGTGAATTAGACGGGGGTGAAGCTTTCTTT. Translated, it gives CASSELDGGEAFF. The chain joins TRBV2 to TRBJ1-1, with a possible D match to TRBD1 (5 bases). This CDR3 region has 13 residues. The germline V gene has CDR1 SNHLY and CDR2 FYNNEI. Trimming took 2 bases from V and 7 from J, leaving 11 bases between them.

This sequence joins TRBV7-3 and TRBJ1-2, with 8 bases fitting TRBD1. V was pared by 5 bases and J by 8 bases, with 7 bases of the junction left unmatched. The germline V gene encodes CDR1 SGHTA and CDR2 FQGTGA. The CDR3 sequence is 13 residues long. The CDR3: CASSPGGSEGYTF. The DNA for the CDR3 is TGTGCCAGCAGCCCAGGGGGCTCCGAGGGCTACACCTTC.

This clone was detected only once. The chain links TRBV11-1 to TRBJ2-3; 12 nucleotides align to TRBD2. The CDR3 is 15 amino acids. Germline loops: CDR1 SGHAT, CDR2 FQDESV (reference sequence). V was clipped by 8 bases and J by 2 bases; unmatched bases: 5. The DNA of the CDR3 is TGTGCCAGCCAAAGGACTAGCGGGGTCACAGATACGCAGTATTTT. Encoded protein: CASQRTSGVTDTQYF.

V is TRBV2 and J is TRBJ2-7; TRBD2 matches at 15 bases. Germline V CDR1 and CDR2: SNHLY, FYNNEI. Trimming removed 9 bases from V and 11 bases from J; junction bases left unmatched: 8. This CDR3 is 13 amino acids long. The CDR3 sequence: CASKGLAGGAEYF. The CDR3 nucleotides read TGTGCCAGTAAAGGACTAGCGGGGGGGGCGGAGTACTTC.

The J gene is TRBJ1-2, the V gene TRBV30; the match to TRBD1 covers 9 bases. V trimming: 0 bases; J trimming: 5 bases; junction bases outside the gene matches: 4. CDR3 length: 14 residues. In germline, CDR1 is GTSNPN, CDR2 SVGIG (reference sequence). Here the CDR3 DNA reads TGTGCCTGGAGTGTAGAGGGGACAGGGTATGGCTACACCTTC. It is translated as CAWSVEGTGYGYTF.

V and J are TRBV5-6 and TRBJ2-2; 8 nucleotides line up with TRBD1. The V gene end was trimmed by 4 bases and the J gene end by 4 bases; junction bases not matched to a gene: 9. Germline CDR1 reads SGHDT; CDR2 reads YYEEEE. The CDR3 has 16 amino acids. The CDR3 sequence: CASSRGQGPSTGELFF. The CDR3, as DNA: TGTGCCAGCAGCCGTGGACAGGGCCCCAGCACCGGGGAGCTGTTTTTT.

The rearrangement joins TRBV2 to TRBJ2-7; D is perhaps TRBD2 (6 bases). This CDR3 is built from 15 residues. Germline CDR1 SNHLY, CDR2 FYNNEI. V lost 3 bases and J 1 base, leaving 13 bases between the germline ends. DNA of the CDR3: TGTGCCAGCAGTGATAGCGGAGCTCTATCCTACGAGCAGTACTTC. Translation: CASSDSGALSYEQYF. The full variable domain, rest sourced from reference TRBV2 and TRBJ2-7, is EPEVTQTPSHQVTQMGQEVILRCVPISNHLYFYWYRQILGQKVEFLVSFYNNEISEKSEIFDDQFSVERPDGSNFTLKIRSTKLEDSAMYFCASSDSGALSYEQYFGPGTRLTVT.

The chain has TRBV7-3 and TRBJ1-1; D is unresolved. CDR3 length: 13 residues. The V gene's germline CDR1 is SGHTA and CDR2 FQGTGA. Deletions cut 5 bases from V and 4 bases from J, with 11 bases between. The CDR3 sequence is CASSPGWGTEAFF. As DNA, the CDR3 is TGTGCCAGCAGCCCGGGGTGGGGCACTGAAGCTTTCTTT. Looking up the rest from reference TRBV7-3 and TRBJ1-1 gives the full variable domain: GAGVSQTPSNKVTEKGKYVELRCDPISGHTALYWYRQSLGQGPEFLIYFQGTGAADDSGLPNDRFFAVRPEGSVSTLKIQRTERGDSAVYLCASSPGWGTEAFFGQGTRLTVV.

The rearrangement joins TRBV6-4 to TRBJ2-2; 8 nucleotides align to TRBD1. Germline values: CDR1 MRHNA, CDR2 SNTAGT. The CDR3 is 15 residues long. The J segment lost 0 bases and the V segment lost 6 bases, leaving 3 bases of the junction unmatched. CDR3 amino acids: CASSRQGSNTGELFF. The DNA of the CDR3 is TGTGCCAGCAGCCGACAGGGGTCGAACACCGGGGAGCTGTTTTTT.

This clone showed up just a few times. The V call is TRBV4-1, the J call TRBJ1-1; D perhaps matches TRBD1 (5 bases). V gave up 3 bases and J gave up 0 bases, with 14 bases separating them. The CDR3 sequence is 16 residues long. The germline CDR1 and CDR2 sequences are MGHRA and YSYEKL. CDR3 in DNA: TGCGCCAGCAGCCACCTGGAGAAGGGGATGAACACTGAAGCTTTCTTT. This gives the protein CASSHLEKGMNTEAFF.

The CDR3 sequence is CASSSYPDSYEQYF. In DNA, the CDR3 is TGTGCCAGCAGTTCATACCCGGACAGTTACGAGCAGTACTTC. The chain couples TRBV27 to TRBJ2-7, with D possibly being TRBD1 (6 bases). Trimming shortened V by 4 bases and J by 4 bases, and 14 bases separated the two germline ends. Germline assignment: CDR1 MNHEY and CDR2 SMNVEV (reference sequence). The CDR3 sequence is 14 residues long.

V is TRBV6-5 and J is TRBJ1-6; TRBD1 might be the D (5 bases). The ends were cut back, 2 bases at V and 9 bases at J, with 11 bases in the middle. The CDR3 sequence is 14 residues long. Germline V gene lookup returns CDR1 MNHEY and CDR2 SVGAGI. CDR3: CASSYGGSGSPLHF. The CDR3 DNA sequence: TGTGCCAGCAGTTACGGGGGTAGCGGTTCACCCCTCCACTTT.

The chain has TRBV7-3 and TRBJ2-1; 8 bases align to TRBD1. After removal of 5 bases from V and 6 bases from J, the junction contained 6 bases not matched to a gene. CDR1 and CDR2 from the germline V gene are SGHTA and FQGTGA. The CDR3 contains 14 residues. CDR3 sequence: CASSRQGAGNEQFF. CDR3 sequence (DNA): TGTGCCAGCAGCCGCCAGGGGGCCGGCAATGAGCAGTTCTTC.

J is TRBJ2-1 and V is TRBV4-2, with a possible D match to TRBD2 (6 bases). The length of the CDR3 is 15 residues. Germline V gene data show CDR1 as LGHNA and CDR2 as YNFKEQ. The V and J ends lost 1 base and 3 bases respectively, with 10 bases between them. Here the CDR3 reads CASSQGDSNYNEQFF. DNA for the CDR3: TGTGCCAGCAGCCAAGGGGACTCGAACTACAATGAGCAGTTCTTC.

The V gene is TRBV5-4, the J gene TRBJ1-2, with a possible D match to TRBD1 (6 bases). The CDR3 length is 13 residues. Looked up from germline, CDR1 is SGHNT and CDR2 is YYREEE (reference sequence). Deletions cut 2 bases from V and 6 bases from J, with 11 bases between. CDR3 DNA: TGTGCCAGCAGCTTACGGGGGGCTAATGGCTACACCTTC. This sequence encodes CASSLRGANGYTF.

The genes are TRBV30 and TRBJ1-2; 8 nucleotides match TRBD1. The germline CDR1 and CDR2 sequences are GTSNPN and SVGIG (reference sequence). Trimming cost V 3 bases and J 6 bases; bases outside gene matches: 6. This CDR3 is built from 13 residues. The CDR3 DNA follows: TGTGCCTGGAGAATGACAGGGGTCAATGGCTACACCTTC. This gives the protein CAWRMTGVNGYTF.

The J gene is TRBJ1-5, the V gene TRBV5-1, with TRBD1 matching over 8 bases. CDR3 length: 16 residues. V dropped 4 bases and J dropped 7; count of bases not matched to a gene: 13. From germline, CDR1 is SGHRS and CDR2 YFSETQ. In nucleotides, the CDR3 is TGCGCCAGCAGCCCGACCAGTGGGACAGGAGGCCAGCCCCAGCATTTT. Translating it yields CASSPTSGTGGQPQHF.

This chain joins TRBV20-1 and TRBJ1-2; no clear D. The germline CDR1 and CDR2 sequences are DFQATT and SNEGSKA (reference sequence). CDR3 size: 11 residues. V was pared by 3 bases and J by 4 bases, with 6 bases between. The CDR3 nucleotides are TGCAGTGCTAGTGACCTCTATGGCTACACCTTC. Translating it yields CSASDLYGYTF.

This chain joins TRBV6-5 and TRBJ1-4, with D unresolved. Germline V gene sequence: CDR1 MNHEY, CDR2 SVGAGI. V was trimmed by 3 bases and J by 7 bases, leaving 9 bases between them. This CDR3 is built from 13 residues. Here the CDR3 reads CASSYVRFEKLFF. The CDR3, as DNA: TGTGCCAGCAGTTATGTCAGATTTGAAAAACTGTTTTTT.

V and J are TRBV3-1 (or the pseudogene TRBV3-2) and TRBJ2-5; D is unresolved. Looked up from germline, CDR1 is LGHDT and CDR2 is YNNKEL (reference sequence). This CDR3 is built from 12 residues. Trimming took off 3 bases at V and 5 bases at J, with 7 bases between the two ends. The CDR3 region has the DNA TGTGCCAGCAGCCAGCGGCCCGAGACCCAGTACTTC. It specifies CASSQRPETQYF.

The rearrangement joins TRBV11-2 to TRBJ1-2, with D tentatively TRBD1 (5 bases). This CDR3 has 13 residues. The germline CDR1 and CDR2 sequences are SGHAT and FQNNGV. Deletions cut 5 bases from V and 11 bases from J, with 18 bases between. CDR3 nucleotide sequence: TGTGCCAGCAGCCCCCCGGGGGGTACGTGGTACACCTTC. Its translation is CASSPPGGTWYTF.

Only one count was recorded for this clone. CDR3 in amino acids: CASSQDRPRTGFGNTIYF. CDR3 nucleotides: TGCGCCAGCAGCCAAGACCGTCCTCGGACAGGCTTTGGAAACACCATATATTTT. V and J are TRBV4-1 and TRBJ1-3; 7 bases fit TRBD1. The CDR3 runs to 18 residues. V trimming: 0 bases; J trimming: 3 bases; junction bases outside the gene matches: 11. Looked up from germline, CDR1 is MGHRA and CDR2 is YSYEKL.

The chain has TRBV28 and TRBJ2-3; TRBD2 agrees at 7 bases. The trim removed 3 bases at V and 4 bases at J, leaving 4 bases unmatched. The CDR3 totals 14 residues. The germline V gene encodes CDR1 MDHEN and CDR2 SYDVKM. In DNA, the CDR3 is TGTGCCAGCAGTTTTGGACTAGTCGCAGATACGCAGTATTTT. It yields the protein CASSFGLVADTQYF. The whole variable domain, remainder taken from reference TRBV28 and TRBJ2-3, is DVKVTQSSRYLVKRTGEKVFLECVQDMDHENMFWYRQDPGLGLRLIYFSYDVKMKEKGDIPEGYSVSREKKERFSLILESASTNQTSMYLCASSFGLVADTQYFGPGTRLTVL.

The chain links TRBV3-1 (or the pseudogene TRBV3-2) to TRBJ1-3; 7 nucleotides match TRBD1. The J segment lost 4 bases and the V segment lost 4 bases, leaving 7 bases of the junction unmatched. The CDR3 covers 15 residues. Germline loops: CDR1 LGHDT, CDR2 YNNKEL (reference sequence). CDR3 residues: CASSPRDSQGNTIYF. CDR3 DNA: TGTGCCAGCAGCCCACGGGACAGTCAAGGAAACACCATATATTTT.

This chain links TRBV29-1 with TRBJ1-2; 9 bases align to TRBD1. V lost 6 bases, J lost 5 bases, and 7 bases stayed unmatched. The CDR3 has 13 amino acids. From germline, CDR1 is SQVTM and CDR2 ANQGSEA. The CDR3: CSVYRGRLYGYTF. CDR3 bases: TGCAGCGTGTACAGGGGGCGATTGTATGGCTACACCTTC.

The chain links TRBV6-5 to TRBJ2-1, with no clear D. With 1 base removed from V and 5 bases from J, the gap between germline ends came to 15 bases. Germline V gene sequence: CDR1 MNHEY, CDR2 SVGAGI. The CDR3 covers 16 residues. The DNA for the CDR3 is TGTGCCAGCAGTTACTTTAGCTCGGCAGAAGACAATGAGCAGTTCTTC. Translated: CASSYFSSAEDNEQFF.

The chain couples TRBV14 to TRBJ1-2; D not certain. Trimming took 4 bases from V and 0 from J, leaving 12 bases between them. The CDR3 length is 15 residues. CDR1 is SGHDN and CDR2 is FVKESK in the germline V gene. CDR3 residues: CASSPHLLANYGYTF. CDR3 DNA sequence: TGTGCCAGCAGCCCACACCTACTAGCTAACTATGGCTACACCTTC.

This sequence joins TRBV3-1 (or the pseudogene TRBV3-2) and TRBJ2-3; D is possibly TRBD2 (5 bases). V lost 5 bases and J lost 2, with 17 bases in between. CDR3 size: 16 residues. The V gene's germline CDR1 is LGHDT and CDR2 YNNKEL (reference sequence). CDR3 nucleotides: TGTGCCAGCAGCTACCACCCGGGGAGTATCACAGATACGCAGTATTTT. As protein: CASSYHPGSITDTQYF.